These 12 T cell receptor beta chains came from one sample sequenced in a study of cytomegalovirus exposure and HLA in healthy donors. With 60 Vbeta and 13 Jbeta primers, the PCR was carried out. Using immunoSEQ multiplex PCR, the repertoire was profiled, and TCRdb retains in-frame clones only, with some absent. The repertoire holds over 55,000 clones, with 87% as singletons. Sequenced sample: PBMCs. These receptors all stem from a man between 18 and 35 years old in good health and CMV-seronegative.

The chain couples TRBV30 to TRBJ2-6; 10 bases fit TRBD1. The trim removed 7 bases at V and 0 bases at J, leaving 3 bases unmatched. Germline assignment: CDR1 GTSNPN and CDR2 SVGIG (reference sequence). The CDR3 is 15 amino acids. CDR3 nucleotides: TGTGCCTTGGACAGGGGGACCTCTGGGGCCAACGTCCTGACTTTC. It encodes CALDRGTSGANVLTF.

The CDR3 nucleotides are TGTGCCAGCCGACCTCCTTGGAGAGTGGGCGAGCAGTACTTC. Protein product: CASRPPWRVGEQYF. V is TRBV28 and J is TRBJ2-7; D is unclear. V lost 8 bases and J 6 bases, leaving 20 bases between the germline ends. The CDR3 spans 14 residues. The germline V gene encodes CDR1 MDHEN and CDR2 SYDVKM.

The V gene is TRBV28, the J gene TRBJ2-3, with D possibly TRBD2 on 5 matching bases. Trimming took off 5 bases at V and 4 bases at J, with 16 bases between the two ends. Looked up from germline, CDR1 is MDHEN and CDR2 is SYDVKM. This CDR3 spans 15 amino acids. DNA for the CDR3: TGTGCCAGCAGTGAACCGGGAAAAGGCCCAGATACGCAGTATTTT. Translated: CASSEPGKGPDTQYF. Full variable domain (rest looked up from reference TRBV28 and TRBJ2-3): DVKVTQSSRYLVKRTGEKVFLECVQDMDHENMFWYRQDPGLGLRLIYFSYDVKMKEKGDIPEGYSVSREKKERFSLILESASTNQTSMYLCASSEPGKGPDTQYFGPGTRLTVL.

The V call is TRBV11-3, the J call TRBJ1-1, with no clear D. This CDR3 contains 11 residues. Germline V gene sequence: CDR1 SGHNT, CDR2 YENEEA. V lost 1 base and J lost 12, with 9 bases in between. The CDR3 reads CASSLVGATFF. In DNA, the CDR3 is TGTGCCAGCAGCTTAGTGGGAGCGACTTTCTTT.

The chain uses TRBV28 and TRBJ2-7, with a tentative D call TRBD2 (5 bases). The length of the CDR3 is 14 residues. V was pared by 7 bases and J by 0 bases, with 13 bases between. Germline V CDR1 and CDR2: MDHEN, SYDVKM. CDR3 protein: CASKTGSGSYEQYF. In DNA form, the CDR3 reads TGTGCCAGCAAGACGGGGTCCGGCTCCTACGAGCAGTACTTC.

CDR3 bases: TGTGCCAGCAGCTTAGGATCAGCGGGGGATCAAGAGACCCAGTACTTC. Translation: CASSLGSAGDQETQYF. The genes are TRBV11-3 and TRBJ2-5, with 8 bases lining up with TRBD2. CDR1 and CDR2 (germline): SGHNT, YENEEA. Germline trimming cut 1 base from V and 2 bases from J; bases unmatched to any gene: 6. This CDR3 contains 16 residues.

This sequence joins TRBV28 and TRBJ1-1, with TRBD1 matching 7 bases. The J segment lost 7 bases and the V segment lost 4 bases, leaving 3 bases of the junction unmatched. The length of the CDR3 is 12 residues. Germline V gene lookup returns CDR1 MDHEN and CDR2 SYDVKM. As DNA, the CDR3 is TGTGCCAGCAGTTCACAGGGGAGTGAAGCTTTCTTT. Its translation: CASSSQGSEAFF.

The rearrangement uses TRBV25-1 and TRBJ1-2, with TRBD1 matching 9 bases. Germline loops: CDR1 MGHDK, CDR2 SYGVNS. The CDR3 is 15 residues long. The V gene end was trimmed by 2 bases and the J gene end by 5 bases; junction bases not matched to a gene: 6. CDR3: CASSEEQGAGYGYTF. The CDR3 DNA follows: TGTGCCAGCAGTGAAGAACAGGGGGCGGGGTATGGCTACACCTTC.

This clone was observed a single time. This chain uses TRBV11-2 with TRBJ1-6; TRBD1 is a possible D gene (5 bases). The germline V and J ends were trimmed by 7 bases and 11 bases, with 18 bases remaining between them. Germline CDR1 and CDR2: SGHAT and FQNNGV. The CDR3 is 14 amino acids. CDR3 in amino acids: CASIGDPQGAPLHF. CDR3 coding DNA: TGTGCCAGCATTGGCGACCCCCAGGGTGCACCCCTCCACTTT.

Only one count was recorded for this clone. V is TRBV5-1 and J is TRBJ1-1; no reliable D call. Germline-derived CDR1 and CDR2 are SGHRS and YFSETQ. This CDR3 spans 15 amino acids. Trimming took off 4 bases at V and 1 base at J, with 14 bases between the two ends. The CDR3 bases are TGCGCCAGCAGCAACCCGAGCTTAAGGAACACTGAAGCTTTCTTT. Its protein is CASSNPSLRNTEAFF.

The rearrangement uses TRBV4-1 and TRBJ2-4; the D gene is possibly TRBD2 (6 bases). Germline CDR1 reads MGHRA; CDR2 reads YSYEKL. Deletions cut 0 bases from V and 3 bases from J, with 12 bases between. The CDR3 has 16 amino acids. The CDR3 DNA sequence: TGCGCCAGCAGCCAAGATCTAAGGGGAGGCAAAAACATTCAGTACTTC. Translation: CASSQDLRGGKNIQYF.

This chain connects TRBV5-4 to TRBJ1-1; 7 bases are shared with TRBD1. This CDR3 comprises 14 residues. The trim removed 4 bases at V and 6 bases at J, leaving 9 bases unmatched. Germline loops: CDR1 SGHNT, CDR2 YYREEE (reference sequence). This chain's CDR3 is CASSMRTGFSEAFF. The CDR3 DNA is TGTGCCAGCAGCATGCGGACAGGTTTCTCTGAAGCTTTCTTT.